This T cell receptor beta chain was identified during a study of T cells in Graves' hyperthyroidism and ophthalmopathy. The TCR beta CDR3 regions underwent amplification using RNA transcripts as the source. TCR CDR3 underwent first-round RT-PCR with the HTBI primer set. TCRdb processed the multiplex PCR reads anew with MiXCR; each CDR3 protein has one entry. The table has 400,000 to 500,000 distinct CDR3 sequences, around 15% seen once. This CDR3 comprises 17 residues. Germline CDR1 SGHDT, CDR2 YYEEEE. V lost 6 bases and J lost 0; bases outside the gene matches: 14. This clonotype has a handful of counts.

Specimen: blood. The rearrangement uses TRBV5-6 and TRBJ1-1; 7 nucleotides line up with TRBD1. The receptor's source is a woman between 18 and 30 years old with Graves' hyperthyroidism. For the CDR3, the DNA is TGTGCCAGCACCATCTTCTCAGGGGGGGAAATGAACACTGAAGCTTTCTTT. It is translated as CASTIFSGGEMNTEAFF.